The 23 T cell receptor beta chains below come from one sample, sequenced in a study of control samples from healthy donors and cancer patients. Sequencing used immunoSEQ multiplex PCR; TCRdb keeps in-frame clones, though not all of them. The profile shows about 82,000 clones, roughly 94% of them singletons. The sample taken for sequencing was blood. These receptors all stem from a woman between 18 and 29 years old in good health.

The V gene is TRBV11-2, the J gene TRBJ1-2; D not certain. The V end was cut by 5 bases, the J end by 4 bases, with 11 bases between. The CDR3 is made up of 13 amino acids. CDR1 SGHAT and CDR2 FQNNGV come from the germline V gene. The DNA of the CDR3 is TGTGCCAGCAGCGTCAGGTACGGCTATGGCTACACCTTC. Translating gives CASSVRYGYGYTF. Complete variable domain (other parts from reference TRBV11-2 and TRBJ1-2): EAGVAQSPRYKIIEKRQSVAFWCNPISGHATLYWYQQILGQGPKLLIQFQNNGVVDDSQLPKDRFSAERLKGVDSTLKIQPAKLEDSAVYLCASSVRYGYGYTFGSGTRLTVV.

This chain uses TRBV27 with TRBJ2-1, with 10 bases aligning to TRBD2. The CDR3 is 16 residues long. With 3 bases clipped from V and 4 bases from J, the junction kept 6 bases outside the gene matches. CDR1 and CDR2 (germline): MNHEY, SMNVEV (reference sequence). CDR3 residues: CASSLMLAGVYNEQFF. CDR3 nucleotide sequence: TGTGCCAGCAGTTTGATGCTAGCGGGAGTTTACAATGAGCAGTTCTTC.

The rearrangement links TRBV20-1 to TRBJ1-5, with TRBD1 as a possible D gene (6 bases). Germline CDR1 is DFQATT and CDR2 is SNEGSKA (reference sequence). There are 11 residues in the CDR3. CDR3 DNA sequence: TGCACTAGGACAGCAGACCAGCCCCAGCATTTT. Protein: CTRTADQPQHF.

The rearrangement joins TRBV7-3 to TRBJ2-7; TRBD1 is a possible D gene (6 bases). Trimming stripped 2 bases from V and 4 bases from J, with 15 bases between. Germline V CDR1 and CDR2: SGHTA, FQGTGA. This CDR3 has 15 residues. CDR3 sequence: CASSLLAGVMYEQYF. DNA of the CDR3: TGTGCCAGCAGCTTATTGGCAGGGGTTATGTACGAGCAGTACTTC.

The table lists this clone with a few counts. The chain recombines TRBV6-2 or TRBV6-3 with TRBJ1-5; D is undetermined. The ends were cut back, 0 bases at V and 7 bases at J, with 4 bases in the middle. The CDR3 runs 12 residues. Per germline, CDR1 MNHEY and CDR2 SVGEGT. The CDR3 reads CASSYSKQPQHF. DNA of the CDR3: TGTGCCAGCAGTTACTCGAAGCAGCCCCAGCATTTT.

The V gene is TRBV5-1, the J gene TRBJ2-5; either TRBD1 or TRBD2 may supply D (6 bases each). Trimming took off 5 bases at V and 0 bases at J, with 11 bases between the two ends. CDR3 length equals 14 residues. Germline V gene lookup returns CDR1 SGHRS and CDR2 YFSETQ. The CDR3 coding sequence is TGCGCCAGCAGACGGGGGCCCCACCAAGAGACCCAGTACTTC. Its translation: CASRRGPHQETQYF. Full variable domain (outside the CDR3, taken from reference TRBV5-1 and TRBJ2-5): KAGVTQTPRYLIKTRGQQVTLSCSPISGHRSVSWYQQTPGQGLQFLFEYFSETQRNKGNFPGRFSGRQFSNSRSEMNVSTLELGDSALYLCASRRGPHQETQYFGPGTRLLVL.

This chain joins TRBV6-2 or TRBV6-3 and TRBJ2-2; tentatively, D is TRBD2 (5 bases). V shed 3 bases and J shed 5 bases, with 19 bases lying between them. The CDR3 is 17 amino acids. Germline V gene data show CDR1 as MNHEY and CDR2 as SVGEGT. The CDR3 loop reads CASSYWWIPPGTGELFF. The CDR3 DNA reads TGTGCCAGCAGTTATTGGTGGATCCCCCCGGGGACCGGGGAGCTGTTTTTT.

The chain uses TRBV21-1 and TRBJ2-1; the D call of TRBD2 is as the table states it, not checked on the DNA. TRBV21-1 represents a pseudogene. The CDR3 covers 16 residues. The CDR3 DNA reads TGTGCCAGCAGCAAAGAGGGTCGGGGGATGAACAATGAGCAGTTCTTC. Protein product: CASSKEGRGMNNEQFF.

The gene calls are TRBV9 and TRBJ1-3; tentatively, D is TRBD1 (5 bases). The CDR3 sequence is 15 residues long. CDR1 SGDLS and CDR2 YYNGEE come from the germline V gene. Between the trimmed V and J ends, which lost 5 bases and 1 base, there was a span of 13 bases. The CDR3 DNA follows: TGTGCCAGCAGGAGAGACGGGGGATCTGGAAACACCATATATTTT. Its translation: CASRRDGGSGNTIYF.

This sequence joins TRBV28 and TRBJ1-3; D gene uncertain. V was trimmed by 11 bases and J by 0 bases, leaving 14 bases between them. Germline assignment: CDR1 MDHEN and CDR2 SYDVKM. This CDR3 contains 14 residues. The CDR3 protein is CAARSSLSGNTIYF. CDR3 nucleotides: TGTGCCGCGCGGTCATCCCTCTCTGGAAACACCATATATTTT. Combining the CDR3 with reference TRBV28 and TRBJ1-3 gives the whole variable domain DVKVTQSSRYLVKRTGEKVFLECVQDMDHENMFWYRQDPGLGLRLIYFSYDVKMKEKGDIPEGYSVSREKKERFSLILESASTNQTSMYLCAARSSLSGNTIYFGEGSWLTVV.

The chain is built from TRBV7-8 and TRBJ2-5, with 7 nucleotides matching TRBD1. CDR3 length: 15 amino acids. The germline V gene has CDR1 SGHVS and CDR2 FQNEAQ. With 10 bases clipped from V and 5 bases from J, the junction kept 16 bases outside the gene matches. CDR3 coding DNA: TGTGCCAACTCAAGGAGTACAGGGGCGGAGGAGACCCAGTACTTC. Protein product: CANSRSTGAEETQYF.

This clone was seen a single time. CDR3 sequence: CASSLKQGAHAFF. The CDR3 nucleotides read TGTGCCAGCAGCTTAAAACAGGGGGCGCATGCTTTCTTT. The rearrangement joins TRBV5-4 to TRBJ1-1; 9 positions agree with TRBD1. The CDR3 covers 13 residues. The V and J ends lost 2 bases and 11 bases, in that order; junction bases with no gene match: 7. CDR1 is SGHNT, CDR2 YYREEE, per germline (reference sequence).

This chain joins TRBV12-5 and TRBJ1-1, with D uncertain. The CDR3 has 15 amino acids. Trimming took off 0 bases at V and 2 bases at J, with 10 bases between the two ends. Germline V gives CDR1 LGHNT, CDR2 FRNRAP. CDR3 nucleotide sequence: TGTGCTAGTGGTTTGGTACGGGCAGACAACACTGAAGCTTTCTTT. It translates to CASGLVRADNTEAFF.

The chain is built from TRBV10-2 and TRBJ2-1; 8 positions agree with TRBD2. Losses at the gene ends were 6 bases for V and 2 bases for J; bases not matched to a gene: 6. CDR3 length: 15 residues. Per germline, CDR1 WSHSY and CDR2 SAAADI. For the CDR3, the DNA is TGCGCCAGCAGGGGGACTAGTAACGCCTACAATGAGCAGTTCTTC. Translated, it gives CASRGTSNAYNEQFF.

Comment on this clone: The sample holds other DNA sequences that translate to the same CDR3. V usage is TRBV11-2 and J usage is TRBJ2-6; possibly TRBD1 for D (5 bases). This CDR3 contains 15 residues. V was cut by 0 bases and J by 2 bases, with 5 bases left in between. From germline, CDR1 is SGHAT and CDR2 FQNNGV. The CDR3 region is CASSLDRAGANVLTF. In DNA form, the CDR3 reads TGTGCCAGCAGCTTAGACAGGGCTGGGGCCAACGTCCTGACTTTC.

The V and J genes are TRBV5-1 and TRBJ2-1, with D perhaps TRBD2 (6 bases). The CDR3 is 12 residues long. CDR1 SGHRS and CDR2 YFSETQ come from the germline V gene. V lost 2 bases to trimming and J lost 9 bases, with 9 bases between them. CDR3 residues: CASSLGGAEQFF. The CDR3 DNA reads TGCGCCAGCAGCTTAGGAGGGGCTGAGCAGTTCTTC.

The chain links TRBV7-2 to TRBJ2-3, with TRBD1 as a possible D gene (6 bases). Germline-derived CDR1 and CDR2 are SGHTA and FQGNSA. The CDR3 extends over 16 amino acids. V lost 2 bases and J 0 bases, leaving 12 bases between the germline ends. CDR3 sequence reads: CASSLRSGASTDTQYF. CDR3 sequence (DNA): TGTGCCAGCAGCTTAAGGTCAGGGGCTAGCACAGATACGCAGTATTTT.

The rearrangement joins TRBV27 to TRBJ2-5, with D unresolved. Germline-derived CDR1 and CDR2 are MNHEY and SMNVEV (reference sequence). The CDR3 has 15 amino acids. V was shortened by 5 bases and J by 2 bases, with 15 bases between the two germline ends. The CDR3 bases are TGTGCCAGCAGTCCTCAGACACGCGGACAAGAGACCCAGTACTTC. Encoded protein: CASSPQTRGQETQYF.

The chain links TRBV5-6 to TRBJ1-5; D remains unclear. The V end lost 2 bases, the J end lost 0 bases, and 0 bases lay between the germline ends. In germline, CDR1 is SGHDT, CDR2 YYEEEE. The length of the CDR3 is 12 residues. DNA for the CDR3: TGTGCCAGCAGCTTTAGCAATCAGCCCCAGCATTTT. Its protein is CASSFSNQPQHF.

This chain joins TRBV6-5 and TRBJ2-7; 9 bases are a match to TRBD1. This CDR3 spans 14 amino acids. Germline V gives CDR1 MNHEY, CDR2 SVGAGI. J was trimmed by 3 bases and V by 6 bases; bases with no gene match: 6. CDR3 in DNA: TGTGCCAGCAGGACCGGGACAGGGATCTACGAGCAGTACTTC. The encoded protein is CASRTGTGIYEQYF.

The CDR3 region is CASSYGQIEAFF. DNA of the CDR3: TGTGCCAGCAGCTACGGACAGATAGAAGCTTTCTTT. The V call is TRBV13, the J call TRBJ1-1; tentatively, D is TRBD1 (6 bases). The CDR3 length is 12 residues. Trimming shortened V by 4 bases and J by 8 bases, and 11 bases separated the two germline ends. Germline V CDR1 and CDR2: PRHDT, FYEKMQ (reference sequence).

Only one count was recorded for this clone. The rearrangement uses TRBV5-1 and TRBJ2-7, with D tentatively TRBD1 (7 bases). Germline CDR1 and CDR2: SGHRS and YFSETQ. The CDR3 contains 15 residues. The V end lost 2 bases, the J end lost 2 bases, and 14 bases lay between the germline ends. As DNA, the CDR3 is TGCGCCAGCAGCTTCGACAGGGAGGTCGCCTACGAGCAGTACTTC. Protein sequence: CASSFDREVAYEQYF.

This chain joins TRBV7-6 and TRBJ1-1; D is uncertain. CDR1 is SGHVS and CDR2 is FNYEAQ in the germline V gene. The CDR3 is 12 amino acids. Trimming took 4 bases from V and 7 from J, leaving 10 bases between them. The CDR3 sequence: CASSSTGSEAFF. CDR3 sequence (DNA): TGTGCCAGCAGCTCGACGGGTAGTGAAGCTTTCTTT.